These T cell receptor beta chains were read from a single sample in a study of blood T cell repertoires in COVID-19. Profiling relied on immunoSEQ multiplex PCR, and the TCRdb table lists in-frame clones only, not all of them. The sample records 80,000 to 100,000 clones, approximately 79% being singletons. Sample: peripheral blood. These receptors originate from a man between 70 and 80 years old with COVID-19, enrolled during active disease. Each CDR3 is given without its conserved first and last residue.

TRBV3-1/TRBV3-2	ASSTQGGAEQF
TRBV27	ASRRTEDHEKLF
TRBV2	ASRADRSSYNSPLH
TRBV4-1	ASSQGQRVGETQY
TRBV7-7	ASSFSLQETQY
TRBV27	ASSLSGGQGYHEQY
TRBV7-3	ASSPGTVDTEAF
TRBV21-1	ASSKLGQGVSTGELF
TRBV27	ASSSRGGIVQPQH
TRBV7-9	ASSLGTSGLSYEQY
TRBV5-1	ASSLAQVSGANVLT
TRBV11-2	ASSLFGYNQPQH
TRBV24-1	AIKQGFGYT
TRBV20-1	SASPGAVLNQPQH
TRBV11-3	ASSGGVTGGPQETQY
TRBV28	ASSYLEPASYNEQF
TRBV3-1/TRBV3-2	ASSPRGARELF
TRBV30	AWAGHTGAYETQY
TRBV5-1	ASSLELQGLGGYT
TRBV5-1	ASSMSGSHEQF
TRBV19	ASSRGRGSMRTGANVLT
TRBV25-1	ASSHDGGVQETQY
TRBV25-1	ASSVSGFPYNEQF
TRBV4-1	ASSQDPGLAGTSSADTQY
TRBV23-1	ASRSGGSSYNEQF
TRBV9	ASTVSISSNEQF
TRBV27	ASSLDSPNQPQH